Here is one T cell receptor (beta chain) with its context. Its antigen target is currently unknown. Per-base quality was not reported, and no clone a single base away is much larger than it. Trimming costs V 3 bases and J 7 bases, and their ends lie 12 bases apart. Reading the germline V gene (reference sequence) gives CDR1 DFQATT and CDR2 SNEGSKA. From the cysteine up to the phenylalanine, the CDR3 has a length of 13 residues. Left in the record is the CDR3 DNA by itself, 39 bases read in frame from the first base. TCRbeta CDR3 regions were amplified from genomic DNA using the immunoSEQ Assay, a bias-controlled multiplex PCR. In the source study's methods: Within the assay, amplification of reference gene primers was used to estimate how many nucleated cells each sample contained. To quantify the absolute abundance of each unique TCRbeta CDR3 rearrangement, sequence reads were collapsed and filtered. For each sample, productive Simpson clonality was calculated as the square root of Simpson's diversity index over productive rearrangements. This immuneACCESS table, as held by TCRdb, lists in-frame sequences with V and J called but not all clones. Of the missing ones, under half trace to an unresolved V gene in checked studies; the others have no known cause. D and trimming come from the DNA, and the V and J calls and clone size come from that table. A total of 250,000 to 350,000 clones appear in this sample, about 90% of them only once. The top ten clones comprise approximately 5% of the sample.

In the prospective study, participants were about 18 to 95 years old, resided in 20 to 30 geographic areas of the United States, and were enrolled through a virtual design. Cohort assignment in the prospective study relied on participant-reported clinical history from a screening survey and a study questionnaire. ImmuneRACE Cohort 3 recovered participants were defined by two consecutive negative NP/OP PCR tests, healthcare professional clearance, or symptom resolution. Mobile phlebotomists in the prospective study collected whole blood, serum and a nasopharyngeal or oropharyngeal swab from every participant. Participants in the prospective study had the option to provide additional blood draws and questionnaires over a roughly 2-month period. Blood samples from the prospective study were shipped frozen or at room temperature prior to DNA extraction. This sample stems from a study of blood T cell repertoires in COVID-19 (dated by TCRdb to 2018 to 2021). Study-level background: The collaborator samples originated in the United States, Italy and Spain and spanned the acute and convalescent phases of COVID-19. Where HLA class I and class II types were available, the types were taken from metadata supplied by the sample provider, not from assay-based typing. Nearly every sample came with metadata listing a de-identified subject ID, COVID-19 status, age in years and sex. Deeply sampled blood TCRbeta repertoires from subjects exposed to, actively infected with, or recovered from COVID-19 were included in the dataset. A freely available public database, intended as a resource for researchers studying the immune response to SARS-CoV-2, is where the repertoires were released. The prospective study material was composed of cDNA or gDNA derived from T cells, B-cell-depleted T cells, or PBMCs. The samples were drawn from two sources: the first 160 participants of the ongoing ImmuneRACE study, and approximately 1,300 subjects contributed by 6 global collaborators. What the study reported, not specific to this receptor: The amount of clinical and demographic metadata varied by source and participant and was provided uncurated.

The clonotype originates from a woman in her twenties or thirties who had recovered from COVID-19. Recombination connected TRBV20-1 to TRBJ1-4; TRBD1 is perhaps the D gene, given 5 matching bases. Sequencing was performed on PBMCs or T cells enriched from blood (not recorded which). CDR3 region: CSASIRVTEKLFF. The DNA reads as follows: TGCAGTGCTAGTATCAGGGTTACTGAAAAACTGTTTTTT.